The 30 T cell receptor beta chains reported below all come from one sample, sequenced in a study of blood T cells in healthy people across ages. The second PCR ran about 6 to 12 cycles with a sample-barcoded 5' primer and J-beta primers. TCRdb called the 5' RACE reads again in MiXCR, with one record for every CDR3 protein. The sample consists of over 1,500,000 distinct CDR3 sequences, around half of them appearing once. Input material: blood. The receptors derive from a woman aged 40 to 50 in good health.

The sample holds a few counts of this clonotype. This rearrangement joins TRBV29-1 to TRBJ2-3, with D unresolved. V shed 3 bases and J shed 4 bases, with 5 bases lying between them. The CDR3 length is 11 residues. Germline CDR1 SQVTM, CDR2 ANQGSEA. CDR3 region: CSVDFSDTQYF. DNA of the CDR3: TGCAGCGTTGATTTTTCAGATACGCAGTATTTT.

In its sample, this clonotype was seen a few times. This chain uses TRBV10-3 with TRBJ1-2; 11 nucleotides match TRBD1. This CDR3 comprises 17 residues. Germline V gene sequence: CDR1 ENHRY, CDR2 SYGVKD. V gave up 5 bases and J gave up 4 bases; unmatched junction bases: 12. The DNA of the CDR3 is TGTGCCATCAGTTCCGGGACAGGGGGTCCTACCGTCTATGGCTACACCTTC. Its protein is CAISSGTGGPTVYGYTF.

This clonotype was seen a handful of times. V usage is TRBV28 and J usage is TRBJ2-7; tentatively, D is TRBD1 (6 bases). Germline V gene sequence: CDR1 MDHEN, CDR2 SYDVKM. The CDR3 is made up of 14 amino acids. Trimming cost V 3 bases and J 5 bases, with 14 bases left between them. Written as DNA, the CDR3 is TGTGCCAGCAGTTTGAGCACAGGGTACCACGAGCAGTACTTC. It specifies CASSLSTGYHEQYF. The whole variable domain, filled in from reference TRBV28 and TRBJ2-7, reads DVKVTQSSRYLVKRTGEKVFLECVQDMDHENMFWYRQDPGLGLRLIYFSYDVKMKEKGDIPEGYSVSREKKERFSLILESASTNQTSMYLCASSLSTGYHEQYFGPGTRLTVT.

The rearrangement uses TRBV7-9 and TRBJ2-3; 10 bases fit TRBD1. Germline lookup yields CDR1 SEHNR and CDR2 FQNEAQ (reference sequence). V shed 4 bases, J shed 4 bases, and the junction held 14 bases outside the gene matches. The length of the CDR3 is 18 residues. CDR3 DNA sequence: TGTGCCAGCAGCTCCAGTTGGGGGGACAGGGGTCAGCCAGATACGCAGTATTTT. Translating it yields CASSSSWGDRGQPDTQYF.

In this sample, this clonotype turned up once. The V call is TRBV7-2, the J call TRBJ2-5; no clear D. V was pared by 4 bases and J by 7 bases, with 19 bases between. In germline, CDR1 is SGHTA, CDR2 FQGNSA. The CDR3 is made up of 15 amino acids. In nucleotides, the CDR3 is TGTGCCAGCAGCTCCCCCGGCACGGGCCCAGGGACCCAGTACTTC. Amino acid sequence: CASSSPGTGPGTQYF.

V is TRBV12-5 and J is TRBJ2-5; D is unclear. V dropped 4 bases and J dropped 11 bases, with 14 bases sitting between them. CDR1 LGHNT and CDR2 FRNRAP come from the germline V gene. The CDR3 runs 12 residues. CDR3 loop: CASGSPNNEQYF. The DNA of the CDR3 is TGTGCTAGTGGTTCCCCCAACAATGAGCAGTACTTC.

V and J are TRBV20-1 and TRBJ2-7; 7 nucleotides match TRBD1. Germline-derived CDR1 and CDR2 are DFQATT and SNEGSKA (reference sequence). V dropped 2 bases and J dropped 4; count of bases not matched to a gene: 5. The CDR3 runs 13 residues. For the CDR3, the DNA is TGCAGTGCTAGACTAAGGGGGCTGTACGAGCAGTACTTC. This codes for CSARLRGLYEQYF.

This chain joins TRBV4-3 and TRBJ2-1; D could derive from TRBD1 or TRBD2 (5 bases each). Trimming cost V 1 base and J 13 bases, with 17 bases left between them. The CDR3 consists of 14 residues. Looked up from germline, CDR1 is LGHNA and CDR2 is YSLEER. The CDR3 sequence is CASSQVEGRETQFF. CDR3 in DNA: TGCGCCAGCAGCCAAGTTGAGGGGAGAGAGACCCAGTTCTTC.

The gene calls are TRBV7-9 and TRBJ2-5; no firm D call. Near its end, the DNA agrees better with TRBJ2-7, so the J call may be wrong. Per the germline V gene, CDR1 is SEHNR and CDR2 is FQNEAQ (reference sequence). This CDR3 contains 14 residues. CDR3 region: CASSLENRFYEQYF. CDR3 DNA: TGTGCCAGCAGCTTAGAAAACAGATTCTACGAGCAGTACTTC.

Points on this clonotype: At one end the junction does not follow the germline gene, possibly because of a read error. The V gene is TRBV20-1, the J gene TRBJ2-3; tentative D call: TRBD2 (6 bases). The CDR3 is 15 amino acids. Germline-derived CDR1 and CDR2 are DFQATT and SNEGSKA (reference sequence). The chain's CDR3 is CSARDVAEGTVTQYF. CDR3 sequence (DNA): TGCAGTGCTAGAGATGTAGCGGAGGGCACAGTTACGCAGTATTTT.

In the case of this clonotype: The limits of the CDR3 on the DNA are not certain, so only TCRdb's listed CDR3 is given. The chain joins TRBV28 to TRBJ2-5; TRBD1 is the table's D call and was not checked against the DNA. Germline V lookup: CDR1 MDHEN, CDR2 SYDVKM. The CDR3 is 14 residues long, counting both termini. The CDR3 reads CASSLGVGRGNWYF.

The chain has TRBV5-1 and TRBJ2-1, with 10 bases aligning to TRBD2. This CDR3 is built from 16 residues. CDR1 and CDR2 (germline): SGHRS, YFSETQ. Trimming cost V 0 bases and J 5 bases; bases outside gene matches: 5. CDR3 bases: TGCGCCAGCAGCTTGGTGGGGACTAGCGTTCACAATGAGCAGTTCTTC. Its translation is CASSLVGTSVHNEQFF.

The chain is built from TRBV3-1 and TRBJ2-5; the match to TRBD2 covers 9 bases. Germline CDR1 and CDR2: LGHDT and YNNKEL (reference sequence). Trimming cost V 11 bases and J 4 bases; bases outside gene matches: 11. This CDR3 is built from 14 residues. CDR3 DNA: TGTGCCTGCACCCGGGAAGCGGGGGGAGAGACCCAGTACTTC. Translation gives CACTREAGGETQYF.

The CDR3 DNA is TGTGCCAGCAGCTTAGGGGGCCTTAGAAATCAGCCCCAGCATTTT. This codes for CASSLGGLRNQPQHF. The chain employs TRBV7-6 and TRBJ1-5, with a possible D match to TRBD1 (5 bases). The CDR3 has 15 residues. V was shortened by 1 base and J by 4 bases, with 11 bases between the two germline ends. The germline gives CDR1 SGHVS, CDR2 FNYEAQ.

This clonotype has at least ten counts. The J gene is TRBJ2-6, the V gene TRBV7-2, with D possibly matching TRBD2 (6 bases). The CDR3 is 16 residues long. V was clipped by 3 bases and J by 2 bases, with 11 bases between them. Germline V CDR1 and CDR2: SGHTA, FQGNSA. The CDR3 here is CASSLSSGTGANVLTF. CDR3 sequence (DNA): TGTGCCAGCAGCTTGAGTAGCGGTACTGGGGCCAACGTCCTGACTTTC.

The chain employs TRBV28 and TRBJ1-1; D not resolved. CDR1 is MDHEN and CDR2 is SYDVKM in the germline V gene. V lost 3 bases, J lost 4 bases, and 9 bases lay in between. This CDR3 contains 13 residues. DNA for the CDR3: TGTGCCAGCAGTTTTGCAGTGGGCACTGAAGCTTTCTTT. Translation: CASSFAVGTEAFF.

The chain employs TRBV7-2 and TRBJ2-5; TRBD2 agrees at 10 bases. Germline CDR1 and CDR2: SGHTA and FQGNSA. CDR3 length: 13 residues. The CDR3 here is CAEAGGLQETQYF. Written as DNA, the CDR3 is TGTGCAGAAGCGGGGGGGCTCCAAGAGACCCAGTACTTC. The variable domain in full, completed from reference TRBV7-2 and TRBJ2-5, reads GAGVSQSPSNKVTEKGKDVELRCDPISGHTALYWYRQSLGQGLEFLIYFQGNSAPDKSGLPSDRFSAERTGGSVSTLTIQRTQQEDSAVYLCAEAGGLQETQYFGPGTRLLVL.

This chain connects TRBV7-2 to TRBJ2-1; TRBD1 aligns across 11 bases. CDR1 and CDR2 (germline): SGHTA, FQGNSA. Trimming cost V 4 bases and J 6 bases; bases outside gene matches: 5. The length of the CDR3 is 15 residues. CDR3 in DNA: TGTGCCAGCAGCTCGATGGGGACAGGGGGCAATGAGCAGTTCTTC. Residues: CASSSMGTGGNEQFF.

The chain recombines TRBV7-9 with TRBJ1-5; D not resolved. Trimming removed 5 bases at V and 4 bases at J, with 9 bases between. The CDR3 is made up of 13 amino acids. Per germline, CDR1 SEHNR and CDR2 FQNEAQ (reference sequence). CDR3 in DNA: TGTGCCAGCAGCGTGAATAAGAATCAGCCCCAGCATTTT. Translation: CASSVNKNQPQHF.

This chain links TRBV9 with TRBJ2-1, with 10 positions matching TRBD1. The junction had 10 bases not matched to a gene; V was cut back by 4 bases and J by 6 bases. The V gene's germline CDR1 is SGDLS and CDR2 YYNGEE. The CDR3 covers 16 residues. CDR3 sequence: CASSSWLGTGANEQFF. In DNA form, the CDR3 reads TGTGCCAGCAGCTCGTGGCTTGGGACAGGGGCCAATGAGCAGTTCTTC.

This clonotype was observed a few times. The chain recombines TRBV7-2 with TRBJ1-2; D remains ambiguous. CDR1 is SGHTA and CDR2 is FQGNSA in the germline V gene. Trimming left V 8 bases short and J 4 bases short, with 17 bases between. The CDR3 has 14 amino acids. DNA for the CDR3: TGTGCCAGCGGAACCACGCCTCAGAGCTATGGCTACACCTTC. Protein product: CASGTTPQSYGYTF.

Only one count was recorded for this clonotype. The chain links TRBV27 to TRBJ2-7, with D unresolved. Germline loops: CDR1 MNHEY, CDR2 SMNVEV (reference sequence). The CDR3 spans 15 residues. Trimming pared 5 bases from V and 4 bases from J, leaving 18 bases between. The CDR3 region is CASSTPDLAAYEQYF. CDR3 sequence (DNA): TGTGCCAGCAGTACTCCCGATCTGGCAGCGTACGAGCAGTACTTC.

The table lists this clonotype with a few counts. V usage is TRBV12-3 or TRBV12-4 and J usage is TRBJ2-1, with 7 bases identical to TRBD2. With V trimmed by 4 bases and J by 5 bases, 8 bases remained unmatched. The CDR3 loop spans 15 amino acids. CDR3 sequence: CASSSLAAFNNEQFF. The CDR3, as DNA: TGTGCCAGCAGTTCCCTAGCGGCCTTTAACAATGAGCAGTTCTTC.

This clonotype was seen more than once but under ten times. This chain connects TRBV24-1 to TRBJ2-1, with TRBD1 matching over 7 bases. This CDR3 contains 11 residues. V dropped 9 bases and J dropped 10; count of bases not matched to a gene: 5. The germline gives CDR1 KGHDR, CDR2 SFDVKD. CDR3 nucleotide sequence: TGTGCCACCCGGGACAGTGGGGAGCAGTTCTTC. It translates to CATRDSGEQFF.

The V and J genes are TRBV28 and TRBJ1-2; 9 bases fit TRBD1. Germline-derived CDR1 and CDR2 are MDHEN and SYDVKM. The length of the CDR3 is 14 residues. V lost 10 bases, J lost 4 bases, and 10 bases stayed unmatched. This CDR3 is CAITGGAWGYGYTF. The CDR3 DNA sequence: TGTGCCATTACAGGGGGCGCATGGGGCTATGGCTACACCTTC.

The V gene is TRBV7-2, the J gene TRBJ2-5; D is perhaps TRBD2 (5 bases). The germline V and J ends were trimmed by 5 bases and 4 bases, with 20 bases remaining between them. Germline V gene sequence: CDR1 SGHTA, CDR2 FQGNSA. The CDR3 has 16 residues. For the CDR3, the DNA is TGTGCCAGCAGCCCCGAATCCCTTACTAGTGTAGAGACCCAGTACTTC. It codes for CASSPESLTSVETQYF.

This chain connects TRBV20-1 to TRBJ2-7; 10 bases fit TRBD2. The germline CDR1 and CDR2 sequences are DFQATT and SNEGSKA (reference sequence). The CDR3 contains 16 residues. Trimming removed 5 bases from V and 2 bases from J; junction bases left unmatched: 12. The chain's CDR3 is CSAHPVLAGDTYEQYF. Written as DNA, the CDR3 is TGCAGTGCTCATCCCGTCCTAGCGGGGGATACCTACGAGCAGTACTTC.

The chain recombines TRBV9 with TRBJ2-3, with D perhaps being TRBD1 or TRBD2 (6 bases each). The germline gives CDR1 SGDLS, CDR2 YYNGEE. This CDR3 region has 18 residues. Trimming left V 0 bases short and J 6 bases short, with 23 bases between. The CDR3 DNA sequence: TGTGCCAGCAGCGTAGCTCGGACAGCGGGCGAGCCGTGGGATACGCAGTATTTT. This codes for CASSVARTAGEPWDTQYF.

J is TRBJ2-2 and V is TRBV25-1, with a tentative D call TRBD1 (6 bases). The V end was cut by 1 base, the J end by 3 bases, with 6 bases between. The CDR3 runs to 14 residues. Germline CDR1 is MGHDK and CDR2 is SYGVNS. CDR3 DNA sequence: TGTGCCAGCAGTGAATCAGGGGACACCGGGGAGCTGTTTTTT. Amino acid sequence: CASSESGDTGELFF.

The genes are TRBV14 and TRBJ2-5; D is uncertain. V lost 6 bases and J 1 base, leaving 9 bases between the germline ends. The CDR3 is made up of 13 amino acids. Germline assignment: CDR1 SGHDN and CDR2 FVKESK. This chain's CDR3 is CASRTNLQETQYF. The CDR3 DNA reads TGTGCCAGCAGGACGAATCTCCAAGAGACCCAGTACTTC.